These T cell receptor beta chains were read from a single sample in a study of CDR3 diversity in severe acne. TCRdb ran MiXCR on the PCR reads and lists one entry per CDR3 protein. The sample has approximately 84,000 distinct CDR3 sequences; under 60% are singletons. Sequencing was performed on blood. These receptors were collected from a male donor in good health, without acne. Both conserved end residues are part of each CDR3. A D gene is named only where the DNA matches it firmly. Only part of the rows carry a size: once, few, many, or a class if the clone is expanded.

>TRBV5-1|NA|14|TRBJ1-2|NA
TGCGCCAGCAGCTTGGGGGCAGGTATAGATGGCTACACCTTC
CASSLGAGIDGYTF
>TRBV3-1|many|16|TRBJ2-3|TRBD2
TGTGCCAGCAGCCAGAGACTAGCGGGGGGTCTGGATACGCAGTATTTT
CASSQRLAGGLDTQYF
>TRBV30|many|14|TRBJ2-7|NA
TGTGCCTGTAACACCCAGGGACGGCCCTACGAGCAGTACTTC
CACNTQGRPYEQYF
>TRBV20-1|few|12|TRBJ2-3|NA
TGCAGTGCTAGCGGGAGCACAGATACGCAGTATTTT
CSASGSTDTQYF
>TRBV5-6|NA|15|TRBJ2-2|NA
TGTGCCAGCAGCTTGGATCCGGGACGCACCGGGGAGCTGTTTTTT
CASSLDPGRTGELFF
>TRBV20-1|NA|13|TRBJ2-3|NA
TGCAGCAGCCATGGGGGGCGCACAGATACGCAGTATTTT
CSSHGGRTDTQYF
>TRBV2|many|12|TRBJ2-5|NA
TGTGCCAGCAGGGCCGTAAAAGAGACCCAGTACTTC
CASRAVKETQYF
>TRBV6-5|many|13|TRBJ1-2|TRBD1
TGTGCCAGCCACGCCGGGACAGGGGACGGCTACACCTTC
CASHAGTGDGYTF
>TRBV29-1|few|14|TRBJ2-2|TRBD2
TGCAGCGTTGGTAGCGGGAGAGACACCGGGGAGCTGTTTTTT
CSVGSGRDTGELFF
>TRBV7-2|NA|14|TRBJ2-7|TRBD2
TGTGCCAGCAGCTCAACCGGGACTACCTACGAGCAGTACTTC
CASSSTGTTYEQYF
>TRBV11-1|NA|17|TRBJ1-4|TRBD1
TGTGCCAGCAGCTTCCCGGGACAGGGCCCAACTAATGAAAAACTGTTTTTT
CASSFPGQGPTNEKLFF
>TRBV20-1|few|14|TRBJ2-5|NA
TGCAGTGCAAAATTCGACCGTGGAGTGGAGACCCAGTACTTC
CSAKFDRGVETQYF
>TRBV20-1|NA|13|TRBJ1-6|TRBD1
TGCAGTGCGGCTGGGACAGGGAACTCACCCCTCCACTTT
CSAAGTGNSPLHF
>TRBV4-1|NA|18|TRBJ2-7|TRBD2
TGCGCCAGCAGCCAACTACCGGGTAGCGGGGGCCTGGCCTACGAGCAGTACTTC
CASSQLPGSGGLAYEQYF
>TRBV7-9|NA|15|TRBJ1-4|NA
TGTGCCAGCAGCCCGGGGACTAGCGGGAATGAAAAACTGTTTTTT
CASSPGTSGNEKLFF
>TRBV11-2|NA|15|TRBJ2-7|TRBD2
TGTGCCAGCAGCTACCTTAGCGGGAGAGCGTACGAGCAGTACTTC
CASSYLSGRAYEQYF
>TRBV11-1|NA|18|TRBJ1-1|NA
TGTGCCAGCAGCCGAGATTACGTTAGTGTAGGGGCCCCCGCTGAAGCTTTCTTT
CASSRDYVSVGAPAEAFF
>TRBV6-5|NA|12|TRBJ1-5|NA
TGTGCCATCCGGCAGAATAATCAGCCCCAGCATTTT
CAIRQNNQPQHF
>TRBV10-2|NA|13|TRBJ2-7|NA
TGTGCCAGCAGTTACTCGAACCGCTACGAGCAGTACTTC
CASSYSNRYEQYF
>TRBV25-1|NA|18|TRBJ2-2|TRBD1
TGTGCCAGCAGTGAACTAAGCCGGGACAGGGGGCACACCGGGGAGCTGTTTTTT
CASSELSRDRGHTGELFF
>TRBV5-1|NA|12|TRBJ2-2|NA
TGCGCCAGCAGCCCCATGGACGGGGAGCTGTTTTTT
CASSPMDGELFF
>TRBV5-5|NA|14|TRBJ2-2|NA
TGCGCCAGCAGCCTGACAGGGAACACCGGGGAGCTGTTTTTT
CASSLTGNTGELFF
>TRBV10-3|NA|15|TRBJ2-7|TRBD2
TGTGCCATCTCGACTAGCGGGAGATTAACCTACGAGCAGTACTTC
CAISTSGRLTYEQYF
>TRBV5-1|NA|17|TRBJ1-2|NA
TGCGCCAGCACTCTTAGCGGACATCTAGTGGGGGACTATGGCTACACCTTC
CASTLSGHLVGDYGYTF
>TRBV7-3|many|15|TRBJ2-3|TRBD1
TGTGCCAGCAGCACTCGACAGGGGAACACAGATACGCAGTATTTT
CASSTRQGNTDTQYF
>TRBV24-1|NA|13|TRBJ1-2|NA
TGTGCCACCAGTGTAGGACAGCTCTATGGCTACACCTTC
CATSVGQLYGYTF
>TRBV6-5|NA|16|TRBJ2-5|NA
TGTGCCAGCAGTTACTCGATGGCGGGAAACCAAGAGACCCAGTACTTC
CASSYSMAGNQETQYF
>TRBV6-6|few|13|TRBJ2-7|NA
TGTGCCAGCAGTTATGTGGATGGTCGTGAGCAGTACTTC
CASSYVDGREQYF
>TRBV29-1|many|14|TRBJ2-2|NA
TGCAGCGTCCAAAAGGAGGTCTGGTTCGGGGAGCTGTTTTTT
CSVQKEVWFGELFF
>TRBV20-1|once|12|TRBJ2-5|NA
TGCAGCCCACAGGGAAAGGAAGAGACCCAGTACTTC
CSPQGKEETQYF
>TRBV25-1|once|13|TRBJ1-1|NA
TGTGCCAGCACTGCGACGGCGAACACTGAAGCTTTCTTT
CASTATANTEAFF
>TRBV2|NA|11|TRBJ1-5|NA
TGTGCCAGCAGACTCAATCAGCCCCAGCATTTT
CASRLNQPQHF
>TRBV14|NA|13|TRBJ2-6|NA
TGTGCCAGCAGCCATTCTGGGGCCAACGTCCTGACTTTC
CASSHSGANVLTF
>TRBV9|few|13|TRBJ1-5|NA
TGTGCCAGCAGCGCCCACGATGGGTATCCCCAGCATTTT
CASSAHDGYPQHF
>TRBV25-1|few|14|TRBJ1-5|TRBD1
TGTGCCAGCAGTGCGAGACAGGGGATCCAGCCCCAGCATTTT
CASSARQGIQPQHF
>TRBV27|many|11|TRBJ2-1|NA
TGTGCCAGCAGCTCCCTGGGGGAGCAGTTCTTC
CASSSLGEQFF
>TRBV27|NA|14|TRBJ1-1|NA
TGTGCCAGCAGTTTACTTGGGGCTAACACTGAAGCCTTCTTT
CASSLLGANTEAFF
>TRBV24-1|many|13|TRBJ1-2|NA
TGTGCCACCAGTGATCCCCGGGAAGATGGCTACACCTTC
CATSDPREDGYTF
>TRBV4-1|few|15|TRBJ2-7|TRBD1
TGTGCCAGCAGCCCCGGGACAGGGGTGGGGTACGAGCAGTACTTC
CASSPGTGVGYEQYF
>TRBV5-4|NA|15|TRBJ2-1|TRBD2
TGTGCCAGCAGCCGTACTAGCGGGGGTTTAGGTGAGCAGTTCTTC
CASSRTSGGLGEQFF